These 7 T cell receptor beta chains originate from one sample sequenced in a study of CD8+ T cells in alopecia areata. cDNA prepared by RNA extraction and subsequent reverse transcription served as the template for sequencing. Using immunoSEQ multiplex PCR, the repertoire was profiled, and TCRdb retains in-frame clones only, with some absent. The table records about 140,000 clones, around 57% of them present only once. Material: CD4+ T cells sorted from blood. The receptors shown here come from a human donor in good health.

The chain is built from TRBV5-6 and TRBJ2-2; D is perhaps TRBD1 or TRBD2 (5 bases each). Germline values: CDR1 SGHDT, CDR2 YYEEEE. The CDR3 consists of 16 residues. Trimming stripped 3 bases from V and 3 bases from J, with 15 bases between. The CDR3 nucleotides are TGTGCCAGCAGCTGGGGGACCCCTGAGTACACCGGGGAGCTGTTTTTT. It translates to CASSWGTPEYTGELFF.

The chain is built from TRBV6-5 and TRBJ2-7; 9 bases align to TRBD2. Germline V lookup: CDR1 MNHEY, CDR2 SVGAGI. This CDR3 contains 13 residues. V lost 6 bases to trimming and J lost 5 bases; unmatched junction nucleotides: 5. The CDR3 bases are TGTGCCAGCAGGGCTAGCGGGATTCACGAGCAGTACTTC. Protein sequence: CASRASGIHEQYF.

The sample holds a few counts of this clone. V and J are TRBV29-1 and TRBJ1-3; D unclear. The V end was cut by 8 bases, the J end by 4 bases, with 12 bases between. CDR1 and CDR2 from the germline V gene are SQVTM and ANQGSEA. The CDR3 length is 12 residues. CDR3: CSFQGGGNTIYF. CDR3 DNA: TGCAGCTTCCAAGGTGGCGGAAACACCATATATTTT. The variable domain in full, completed from reference TRBV29-1 and TRBJ1-3, reads SAVISQKPSRDICQRGTSLTIQCQVDSQVTMMFWYRQQPGQSLTLIATANQGSEATYESGFVIDKFPISRPNLTFSTLTVSNMSPEDSSIYLCSFQGGGNTIYFGEGSWLTVV.

This clone was observed a few times. The chain joins TRBV2 to TRBJ2-1, with 7 nucleotides matching TRBD2. The CDR3 sequence is 13 residues long. Germline V lookup: CDR1 SNHLY, CDR2 FYNNEI. V was clipped by 6 bases and J by 4 bases; unmatched bases: 3. The CDR3 region is CASRSGLYNEQFF. CDR3 DNA: TGTGCCAGCAGGTCGGGACTATACAATGAGCAGTTCTTC.

The chain joins TRBV7-8 to TRBJ1-5; TRBD1 is a possible D gene (5 bases). CDR3 size: 15 residues. Germline CDR1 reads SGHVS; CDR2 reads FQNEAQ. The V gene lost 5 bases and the J gene lost 5 bases, with 16 bases spanning the gap. The CDR3 is CASSESRDPDQPQHF. For the CDR3, the DNA is TGTGCCAGCAGCGAAAGCCGGGACCCCGATCAGCCCCAGCATTTT.

This clone was seen more than once but under ten times. CDR3 region: CASSNLTKRSYEQYF. CDR3 DNA: TGTGCCAGCAGCAACTTAACGAAGAGGTCCTACGAGCAGTACTTC. This chain joins TRBV21-1 and TRBJ2-7; TRBD2 was called by the table and not checked on the DNA. TRBV21-1 is labeled a pseudogene. The length of the CDR3 is 15 residues.

This sequence joins TRBV5-1 and TRBJ2-5, with TRBD2 identical over 7 bases. Germline lookup yields CDR1 SGHRS and CDR2 YFSETQ. Trimming removed 0 bases from V and 4 bases from J; junction bases left unmatched: 3. This CDR3 is 14 amino acids long. DNA for the CDR3: TGCGCCAGCAGCTTGGCCGCGGGAGTAGAGACCCAGTACTTC. It encodes CASSLAAGVETQYF.